These 20 T cell receptor beta chains were sequenced from one sample in a study of CD8+ T cells in alopecia areata. Sample treatment: oral pan-JAK inhibitor, 5-10 mg twice daily. RNA, once extracted, was reverse transcribed into cDNA for use as the sequencing template. The data were produced by immunoSEQ multiplex PCR, yet TCRdb's version contains in-frame clones alone and is incomplete. Of fewer than 250,000 clones in the sample, roughly 70% were seen once. This material consisted of CD4+ T cells sorted from blood, taken around week 47, from a patient treated with tofacitinib. These receptors were collected from a human donor with alopecia areata.

The genes are TRBV30 and TRBJ2-5, with D maybe TRBD1 (5 bases). V was trimmed by 4 bases and J by 5 bases, leaving 20 bases between them. Germline CDR1 reads GTSNPN; CDR2 reads SVGIG (reference sequence). CDR3 length: 15 amino acids. CDR3 sequence (DNA): TGTGCCTGGAATAGGGGCCCAGAGCAAGGGGAGACCCAGTACTTC. Translating it yields CAWNRGPEQGETQYF.

This clone showed up many times. One junction end disagrees with the germline gene, perhaps due to a read error. The rearrangement uses TRBV4-3 and TRBJ2-1; tentatively, D is TRBD2 (5 bases). Germline-derived CDR1 and CDR2 are LGHNA and YSLEER. This CDR3 comprises 13 residues. CDR3 DNA sequence: TGCGCCAGCAGCCAAGATCTATTTGGGGAGAGGATCTTC. Encoded protein: CASSQDLFGERIF.

This chain joins TRBV4-3 and TRBJ2-1, with D perhaps matching TRBD1 (6 bases). CDR1 is LGHNA and CDR2 is YSLEER in the germline V gene. V lost 0 bases, J lost 4 bases, and 10 bases lay in between. The CDR3 runs 15 residues. The CDR3 bases are TGCGCCAGCAGCCAAGACCACAGGGAATACAATGAGCAGTTCTTC. This sequence encodes CASSQDHREYNEQFF.

This clone was counted a single time. The CDR3 protein is CASSQDLRGGTGYF. The CDR3 nucleotides read TGCGCCAGCAGCCAAGATCTGCGGGGGGGCACTGGGTATTTT. The chain combines TRBV4-3 with TRBJ2-3; TRBD2 agrees at 9 bases. V shed 0 bases, J shed 14 bases, and the junction held 9 bases outside the gene matches. CDR1 and CDR2 from the germline V gene are LGHNA and YSLEER. The length of the CDR3 is 14 residues.

The rearrangement links TRBV25-1 to TRBJ2-1; 7 bases fit TRBD1. The length of the CDR3 is 13 residues. From germline, CDR1 is MGHDK and CDR2 SYGVNS. Trimming removed 2 bases from V and 7 bases from J; junction bases left unmatched: 2. The CDR3 bases are TGTGCCAGCAGTGAAAAACAGGGGAATGAGCAGTTCTTC. This gives the protein CASSEKQGNEQFF.

About this clone: Different DNA sequences within this sample yield the same CDR3. The genes are TRBV5-1 and TRBJ1-1; 7 bases agree with TRBD1. Germline V gene sequence: CDR1 SGHRS, CDR2 YFSETQ. With V trimmed by 3 bases and J by 1 base, 6 bases remained unmatched. CDR3 length: 15 amino acids. DNA of the CDR3: TGCGCCAGCAGCTCAAGGGGACAGCAGAACACTGAAGCTTTCTTT. Translating it yields CASSSRGQQNTEAFF.

The rearrangement joins TRBV11-3 to TRBJ1-6; D not resolved. V gave up 5 bases and J gave up 13 bases, with 12 bases separating them. Germline values: CDR1 SGHNT, CDR2 YENEEA. The CDR3 is made up of 12 amino acids. The CDR3 nucleotides are TGTGCCAGCAGCCTAAACGCCGGGCCCCTCCACTTT. Translation: CASSLNAGPLHF.

This clone came up once. J is TRBJ2-6 and V is TRBV30, with D maybe TRBD1 (6 bases). The CDR3 runs 19 residues. Germline V gene sequence: CDR1 GTSNPN, CDR2 SVGIG (reference sequence). The ends were cut back, 7 bases at V and 0 bases at J, with 25 bases in the middle. As DNA, the CDR3 is TGTGCCTCACCCCGACAGGATAAGGGGACAAGCTCTGGGGCCAACGTCCTGACTTTC. The encoded protein is CASPRQDKGTSSGANVLTF.

J is TRBJ1-1 and V is TRBV29-1; TRBD1 is a possible D gene (5 bases). V lost 7 bases to trimming and J lost 4 bases, with 16 bases between them. This CDR3 comprises 13 residues. CDR1 is SQVTM, CDR2 ANQGSEA, per germline. CDR3 in DNA: TGCAGCGGCGAAGCGGGGGTGGGCACTGAAGCTTTCTTT. It yields the protein CSGEAGVGTEAFF. The complete variable domain, with remaining parts taken from reference TRBV29-1 and TRBJ1-1, reads SAVISQKPSRDICQRGTSLTIQCQVDSQVTMMFWYRQQPGQSLTLIATANQGSEATYESGFVIDKFPISRPNLTFSTLTVSNMSPEDSSIYLCSGEAGVGTEAFFGQGTRLTVV.

This clone has more than one count but fewer than ten. The chain is built from TRBV27 and TRBJ2-7, with D perhaps being TRBD1 or TRBD2 (5 bases each). The CDR3 loop spans 11 amino acids. Germline values: CDR1 MNHEY, CDR2 SMNVEV (reference sequence). Trimming shortened V by 5 bases and J by 6 bases, and 8 bases separated the two germline ends. The CDR3 nucleotides are TGTGCCAGCAGTCCGGGGACCGAGCAGTACTTC. Translating it yields CASSPGTEQYF.

The J gene is TRBJ2-7, the V gene TRBV7-2, with D tentatively TRBD1 (7 bases). This CDR3 has 14 amino acids. Deletions cut 3 bases from V and 2 bases from J, with 11 bases between. From germline, CDR1 is SGHTA and CDR2 FQGNSA. The CDR3 reads CASSFQGGAYEQYF. As DNA, the CDR3 is TGTGCCAGCAGCTTCCAGGGGGGCGCCTACGAGCAGTACTTC. The whole variable domain, filled in from reference TRBV7-2 and TRBJ2-7, reads GAGVSQSPSNKVTEKGKDVELRCDPISGHTALYWYRQSLGQGLEFLIYFQGNSAPDKSGLPSDRFSAERTGGSVSTLTIQRTQQEDSAVYLCASSFQGGAYEQYFGPGTRLTVT.

V and J are TRBV5-1 and TRBJ2-7; D perhaps matches TRBD1 (6 bases). Germline V CDR1 and CDR2: SGHRS, YFSETQ. The CDR3 runs to 13 residues. The V gene lost 4 bases and the J gene lost 2 bases, with 10 bases spanning the gap. CDR3: CASSRDTTYEQYF. The CDR3 bases are TGCGCCAGCAGCCGGGACACTACCTACGAGCAGTACTTC. Variable domain in full (rest from reference TRBV5-1 and TRBJ2-7): KAGVTQTPRYLIKTRGQQVTLSCSPISGHRSVSWYQQTPGQGLQFLFEYFSETQRNKGNFPGRFSGRQFSNSRSEMNVSTLELGDSALYLCASSRDTTYEQYFGPGTRLTVT.

V gene TRBV7-8 combines with J gene TRBJ2-7, with D perhaps TRBD2 (5 bases). V was cut by 5 bases and J by 2 bases, with 10 bases left in between. The germline V gene has CDR1 SGHVS and CDR2 FQNEAQ. The CDR3 has 13 residues. CDR3 nucleotides: TGTGCCAGCAGCCTAATGACTACCTACGAGCAGTACTTC. Amino acid sequence: CASSLMTTYEQYF. Drawing the rest from reference TRBV7-8 and TRBJ2-7, the complete variable domain is GAGVSQSPRYKVAKRGQDVALRCDPISGHVSLFWYQQALGQGPEFLTYFQNEAQLDKSGLPSDRFFAERPEGSVSTLKIQRTQQEDSAVYLCASSLMTTYEQYFGPGTRLTVT.

This clone was counted a few times. The rearrangement joins TRBV25-1 to TRBJ1-1; D is undetermined. From germline, CDR1 is MGHDK and CDR2 SYGVNS. V lost 5 bases to trimming and J lost 1 base, with 8 bases between them. This CDR3 region has 13 residues. In DNA, the CDR3 is TGTGCCAGCAGTTTAGGAGGGAACACTGAAGCTTTCTTT. It codes for CASSLGGNTEAFF.

The chain employs TRBV30 and TRBJ1-1; D is undetermined. CDR3 length equals 13 residues. The germline gives CDR1 GTSNPN, CDR2 SVGIG (reference sequence). V dropped 4 bases and J dropped 1 base, with 10 bases sitting between them. The CDR3 here is CAWTRSGNTEAFF. For the CDR3, the DNA is TGTGCCTGGACCAGATCAGGGAACACTGAAGCTTTCTTT.

The V call is TRBV30, the J call TRBJ2-7, with D perhaps TRBD2 (6 bases). CDR3 size: 14 residues. Trimming took off 0 bases at V and 2 bases at J, with 11 bases between the two ends. Germline loops: CDR1 GTSNPN, CDR2 SVGIG (reference sequence). The CDR3 spells CAWSVGGDTYEQYF. The CDR3 nucleotides are TGTGCCTGGAGTGTTGGAGGGGATACCTACGAGCAGTACTTC.

This clone has just a few counts. The rearrangement joins TRBV30 to TRBJ1-1; D uncertain. Germline V lookup: CDR1 GTSNPN, CDR2 SVGIG (reference sequence). Trimming stripped 7 bases from V and 10 bases from J, with 10 bases between. CDR3 length equals 9 residues. The CDR3 coding sequence is TGTGCCTCCGACGGCCCAGCTTTCTTT. Amino acids: CASDGPAFF.

This chain uses TRBV18 with TRBJ2-3; D uncertain. Deletions cut 5 bases from V and 0 bases from J, with 3 bases between. The CDR3 has 12 residues. Germline CDR1 is KGHSH and CDR2 is LQKENI. Here the CDR3 reads CASSMSTDTQYF. The CDR3 nucleotides read TGTGCCAGCTCAATGAGCACAGATACGCAGTATTTT.

The gene calls are TRBV7-2 and TRBJ2-5; D remains ambiguous. Germline V gene data show CDR1 as SGHTA and CDR2 as FQGNSA. V was clipped by 4 bases and J by 10 bases, with 16 bases between them. This CDR3 has 13 residues. CDR3: CASSYSQASDQYF. Written as DNA, the CDR3 is TGTGCCAGCAGCTATTCGCAGGCGAGTGACCAGTACTTC.

The chain carries TRBV30 and TRBJ1-2; D ambiguous. CDR1 and CDR2 from the germline V gene are GTSNPN and SVGIG (reference sequence). V lost 3 bases to trimming and J lost 8 bases, with 10 bases between them. This CDR3 has 11 amino acids. The CDR3: CAWRSLYGYTF. The CDR3 coding sequence is TGTGCCTGGAGGTCTTTATACGGCTACACCTTC.